These 20 T cell receptor beta chains were sequenced from one sample in a study of blood T cell repertoires in COVID-19 (dated by TCRdb to 2019 to 2021). Library preparation employed the immunoSEQ multiplex PCR assay. TCRdb took this table from immuneACCESS and kept in-frame rearrangements with V and J called. Such tables lack part of the clones; where checked against another copy, unresolved V genes explain under half of the gap, and the rest is unexplained. A total of more than 100,000 clones appear in this sample, about 87% of them only once. 3.5% to 4.5% of the sample is held by the ten biggest clonotypes. The sequenced sample was peripheral blood. These receptors all stem from a woman aged 55-75 years with acute or convalescent COVID-19.

The rearrangement uses TRBV10-1 and TRBJ2-2, with 8 nucleotides matching TRBD2. This CDR3 is built from 17 residues. Trimming removed 0 bases from V and 6 bases from J; junction bases left unmatched: 9. Germline assignment: CDR1 WNHNN and CDR2 SYGVQD (reference sequence). The CDR3 sequence is CASSESIYRREAGELFF. The CDR3 DNA reads as TGCGCCAGCAGTGAGTCGATATATAGGCGGGAGGCCGGGGAGCTGTTTTTT.

The V and J genes are TRBV28 and TRBJ1-2, with a possible D match to TRBD1 (6 bases). The CDR3 runs to 15 residues. Germline V gene lookup returns CDR1 MDHEN and CDR2 SYDVKM. V shed 3 bases and J shed 6 bases, with 17 bases lying between them. The CDR3 nucleotides are TGTGCCAGCAGTTTGGATTTGGTGGGGGCAGATGGCTACACCTTC. This gives the protein CASSLDLVGADGYTF.

The chain has TRBV27 and TRBJ1-2, with a possible D match to TRBD1 (6 bases). Germline V gene data show CDR1 as MNHEY and CDR2 as SMNVEV (reference sequence). V lost 5 bases, J lost 5 bases, and 15 bases lay in between. The CDR3 is 14 residues long. The CDR3 sequence is CASSPSRGPYGYTF. In nucleotides, the CDR3 is TGTGCCAGCAGTCCTTCCAGGGGACCGTATGGCTACACCTTC.

The chain joins TRBV5-1 to TRBJ2-5, with a possible D match to TRBD1 (6 bases). The CDR3 contains 13 residues. The germline CDR1 and CDR2 sequences are SGHRS and YFSETQ. V shed 3 bases and J shed 2 bases, with 8 bases lying between them. Written as DNA, the CDR3 is TGCGCCAGCAGCTCGGGACAACAAGAGACCCAGTACTTC. It yields the protein CASSSGQQETQYF. Variable domain in full (rest from reference TRBV5-1 and TRBJ2-5): KAGVTQTPRYLIKTRGQQVTLSCSPISGHRSVSWYQQTPGQGLQFLFEYFSETQRNKGNFPGRFSGRQFSNSRSEMNVSTLELGDSALYLCASSSGQQETQYFGPGTRLLVL.

Written as DNA, the CDR3 is TGTGCCAGCAGCAACAGGACAGACTATGGCTACACCTTC. This sequence encodes CASSNRTDYGYTF. This chain uses TRBV5-8 with TRBJ1-2, with D perhaps matching TRBD1 (6 bases). Deletions cut 4 bases from V and 3 bases from J, with 10 bases between. The length of the CDR3 is 13 residues. Germline assignment: CDR1 SGHTS and CDR2 YDEGEE.

The chain employs TRBV6-6 and TRBJ2-5; D is possibly TRBD1 (5 bases). V lost 4 bases and J 5 bases, leaving 8 bases between the germline ends. Germline CDR1 reads MNHNY; CDR2 reads SVGAGI (reference sequence). The CDR3 loop spans 12 amino acids. CDR3 DNA: TGTGCCAGCAGTTCAGGGTGGGAGACCCAGTACTTC. Protein product: CASSSGWETQYF.

The J gene is TRBJ1-3, the V gene TRBV2, with a possible D match to TRBD1 (5 bases). This CDR3 has 15 residues. V lost 6 bases and J 8 bases, leaving 20 bases between the germline ends. Germline V gene lookup returns CDR1 SNHLY and CDR2 FYNNEI. CDR3 protein: CASRPSGSLVDTIYF. As DNA, the CDR3 is TGTGCCAGCAGGCCCTCAGGGTCTTTAGTGGACACCATATATTTT.

The chain couples TRBV18 to TRBJ2-7, with 8 positions matching TRBD1. Germline V gene data show CDR1 as KGHSH and CDR2 as LQKENI. CDR3 size: 15 residues. The trim removed 3 bases at V and 0 bases at J, leaving 4 bases unmatched. The CDR3: CASSPRTGSSYEQYV. The CDR3 coding sequence is TGTGCCAGCTCACCGAGGACAGGGAGCTCCTACGAGCAGTACGTC.

V gene TRBV30 combines with J gene TRBJ1-6, with D possibly TRBD1 on 6 matching bases. V gave up 0 bases and J gave up 9 bases, with 15 bases separating them. The V gene's germline CDR1 is GTSNPN and CDR2 SVGIG (reference sequence). The CDR3 covers 15 residues. Written as DNA, the CDR3 is TGTGCCTGGAGTGTGGGGCCAGGGGTAGGTTCACCCCTCCACTTT. Translated: CAWSVGPGVGSPLHF.

The chain recombines TRBV19 with TRBJ2-3; D perhaps matches TRBD2 (5 bases). Germline CDR1 and CDR2: LNHDA and SQIVND (reference sequence). Trimming pared 6 bases from V and 6 bases from J, leaving 7 bases between. CDR3 length: 11 amino acids. The CDR3 region is CASSGIDTQYF. The DNA for the CDR3 is TGTGCCAGTAGCGGGATTGATACGCAGTATTTT.

This clone was detected only once. The chain combines TRBV19 with TRBJ1-2, with D possibly TRBD1 on 6 matching bases. Germline CDR1 and CDR2: LNHDA and SQIVND (reference sequence). V lost 8 bases and J lost 4, with 20 bases in between. The CDR3 consists of 15 residues. The CDR3, as DNA: TGTGCCAGTGCCTCCAGCGGGGGGCGCGTCTATGGCTACACCTTC. Residues: CASASSGGRVYGYTF.

The chain's CDR3 is CASSPSLAGGYTF. The CDR3, as DNA: TGTGCCAGCAGCCCGTCTTTGGCCGGGGGCTACACCTTC. The rearrangement joins TRBV3-1 (or the pseudogene TRBV3-2) to TRBJ1-2; no firm D call. V was trimmed by 4 bases and J by 8 bases, leaving 14 bases between them. The V gene's germline CDR1 is LGHDT and CDR2 YNNKEL (reference sequence). CDR3 length equals 13 residues.

DNA of the CDR3: TGTGCCAGAAGAACCCGGGGGTGCTCTTCTTATGAGCAGTTCTTC. As protein: CARRTRGCSSYEQFF. This rearrangement joins TRBV5-3 to TRBJ2-1, with D possibly being TRBD2 (6 bases). TRBV5-3 is sorted into the ORF group, with uncertain function. This CDR3 has 15 residues. Trimming left V 5 bases short and J 8 bases short, with 20 bases between.

This clone has only one observation. V is TRBV14 and J is TRBJ2-7; a possible D gene is TRBD2 (6 bases). V lost 1 base and J 0 bases, leaving 10 bases between the germline ends. This CDR3 is 15 amino acids long. The germline V gene encodes CDR1 SGHDN and CDR2 FVKESK. The CDR3: CASSQGGILSYEQYF. For the CDR3, the DNA is TGTGCCAGCAGCCAAGGCGGGATTCTCTCCTACGAGCAGTACTTC.

The V gene is TRBV9, the J gene TRBJ2-5, with TRBD2 as a possible D gene (6 bases). This CDR3 region has 14 residues. CDR1 SGDLS and CDR2 YYNGEE come from the germline V gene. Trimming took 0 bases from V and 5 from J, leaving 11 bases between them. The CDR3 DNA reads TGTGCCAGCAGCGTAGCGGGAGTGAGGGAGACCCAGTACTTC. Translated, it gives CASSVAGVRETQYF.

V usage is TRBV5-6 and J usage is TRBJ1-2; a weak D match, TRBD1 (6 bases). This CDR3 has 13 residues. CDR1 SGHDT and CDR2 YYEEEE come from the germline V gene. V was cut by 4 bases and J by 1 base, with 8 bases left in between. CDR3 coding DNA: TGTGCCAGCAGCCTAGGGGGTAACTATGGCTACACCTTC. Its protein product is CASSLGGNYGYTF.

The chain carries TRBV19 and TRBJ1-1, with a weak D call TRBD1 (6 bases). V lost 6 bases and J 5 bases, leaving 13 bases between the germline ends. Germline loops: CDR1 LNHDA, CDR2 SQIVND (reference sequence). This CDR3 region has 13 residues. The CDR3 protein is CASRSQGLTEAFF. For the CDR3, the DNA is TGTGCCAGTAGGTCCCAGGGGTTGACTGAAGCTTTCTTT.

The chain combines TRBV18 with TRBJ2-3; perhaps TRBD1 as D (6 bases). The CDR3 has 14 amino acids. The V and J ends lost 4 bases and 4 bases respectively, with 12 bases between them. Germline V CDR1 and CDR2: KGHSH, LQKENI. The CDR3: CASSLGQRADTQYF. The CDR3 bases are TGTGCCAGCTCACTAGGACAGAGGGCAGATACGCAGTATTTT.

In its sample, this clone was seen once. The chain recombines TRBV4-2 with TRBJ2-7; unclear D gene. The V gene's germline CDR1 is LGHNA and CDR2 YNFKEQ. Trimming took off 2 bases at V and 2 bases at J, with 10 bases between the two ends. The CDR3 has 14 residues. In DNA form, the CDR3 reads TGTGCCAGCAGCCAACAAAGACTGGCCTACGAGCAGTACTTC. It yields the protein CASSQQRLAYEQYF.

V and J are TRBV2 and TRBJ1-2, with 9 nucleotides matching TRBD1. After removal of 6 bases from V and 3 bases from J, the junction contained 2 bases not matched to a gene. This CDR3 has 13 amino acids. The V gene's germline CDR1 is SNHLY and CDR2 FYNNEI. The CDR3 sequence is CASRGQGDYGYTF. The CDR3 DNA is TGTGCCAGCAGGGGACAGGGAGACTATGGCTACACCTTC.